Below, 20 T cell receptor beta chains from the same sample are listed, as sequenced in a study of technical replicates of blood from a few donors. Profiling relied on immunoSEQ multiplex PCR, and the TCRdb table lists in-frame clones only, not all of them. The sample holds tens of thousands of clones, more than 80% seen once. The specimen sequenced was PBMCs. The receptors here all came from a human donor in good health. Some clones in this sample may be carry-over from other donors' samples.

V gene TRBV2 combines with J gene TRBJ2-2, with a possible D match to TRBD2 (6 bases). The length of the CDR3 is 15 residues. Germline loops: CDR1 SNHLY, CDR2 FYNNEI. V was pared by 7 bases and J by 4 bases, with 16 bases between. Here the CDR3 DNA reads TGTGCCAGCATCGGGGCGGGGAGACGCACCGGGGAGCTGTTTTTT. As protein: CASIGAGRRTGELFF.

The chain employs TRBV9 and TRBJ2-3; 7 bases map to TRBD1. The V gene's germline CDR1 is SGDLS and CDR2 YYNGEE. Trimming took 4 bases from V and 0 from J; bases not matched to a gene: 5. The CDR3 extends over 15 amino acids. CDR3 sequence reads: CASSRGTVSTDTQYF. DNA for the CDR3: TGTGCCAGCAGCAGGGGGACAGTAAGCACAGATACGCAGTATTTT.

This clone was counted between two and nine times. The chain uses TRBV5-1 and TRBJ2-3; TRBD2 agrees at 7 bases. Germline V CDR1 and CDR2: SGHRS, YFSETQ. V gave up 1 base and J gave up 5 bases; unmatched junction bases: 7. The CDR3 is 15 residues long. In DNA, the CDR3 is TGCGCCAGCAGCTTGACGGGCGCTAGCGGAGATACGCAGTATTTT. It encodes CASSLTGASGDTQYF.

This clone was picked up many times. This chain uses TRBV6-4 with TRBJ2-3, with unresolved D. The CDR3 contains 13 residues. V lost 0 bases to trimming and J lost 2 bases, with 3 bases between them. From germline, CDR1 is MRHNA and CDR2 SNTAGT. The CDR3: CASSDSATDTQYF. CDR3 nucleotides: TGTGCCAGCAGTGACTCAGCCACAGATACGCAGTATTTT.

This clone was observed a few times. The chain has TRBV10-3 and TRBJ1-5; D is perhaps TRBD1 (6 bases). The CDR3 is made up of 13 amino acids. The V gene's germline CDR1 is ENHRY and CDR2 SYGVKD. V shed 6 bases and J shed 5 bases, with 11 bases lying between them. In DNA, the CDR3 is TGTGCCATCAGCGACAGGTGGGATCAGCCCCAGCATTTT. This codes for CAISDRWDQPQHF.

The rearrangement joins TRBV7-3 to TRBJ1-1, with D hard to call. The germline V gene has CDR1 SGHTA and CDR2 FQGTGA. The CDR3 contains 14 residues. The V gene lost 2 bases and the J gene lost 2 bases, with 9 bases spanning the gap. CDR3 region: CASSLFLRNTEAFF. The CDR3 DNA sequence: TGTGCCAGCAGCTTATTCCTCAGAAACACTGAAGCTTTCTTT. The variable domain in full, with the rest retrieved from reference TRBV7-3 and TRBJ1-1, is GAGVSQTPSNKVTEKGKYVELRCDPISGHTALYWYRQSLGQGPEFLIYFQGTGAADDSGLPNDRFFAVRPEGSVSTLKIQRTERGDSAVYLCASSLFLRNTEAFFGQGTRLTVV.

The chain couples TRBV6-6 to TRBJ2-3, with D possibly being TRBD1 (6 bases). This CDR3 has 16 amino acids. Germline lookup yields CDR1 MNHNY and CDR2 SVGAGI (reference sequence). V lost 6 bases to trimming and J lost 6 bases, with 22 bases between them. CDR3 protein: CASRDGTTNPRDTQYF. Here the CDR3 DNA reads TGTGCCAGCAGAGACGGGACAACAAATCCTCGGGATACGCAGTATTTT.

This clone was detected only a few times. In nucleotides, the CDR3 is TGTGCCAGCTCACCAACAGGTACCCTCTCCGGAAACACCATATATTTT. Protein sequence: CASSPTGTLSGNTIYF. This chain links TRBV18 with TRBJ1-3; D may be TRBD1 (5 bases). From germline, CDR1 is KGHSH and CDR2 LQKENI. Trimming pared 2 bases from V and 4 bases from J, leaving 15 bases between. The CDR3 consists of 16 residues.

This clone has more than one count but fewer than ten. The genes are TRBV19 and TRBJ1-1, with 9 bases fitting TRBD1. Germline CDR1 LNHDA, CDR2 SQIVND (reference sequence). The CDR3 extends over 13 amino acids. With 3 bases clipped from V and 7 bases from J, the junction kept 3 bases outside the gene matches. The DNA for the CDR3 is TGTGCCAGTAGTATCACAGGGGGCCTTGAAGCTTTCTTT. Protein product: CASSITGGLEAFF.

This chain joins TRBV12-5 and TRBJ2-6, with no clear D. CDR3 length: 13 amino acids. The V and J ends lost 9 bases and 4 bases respectively, with 10 bases between them. The germline CDR1 and CDR2 sequences are LGHNT and FRNRAP. The CDR3 is CASMAGGANVLTF. In DNA form, the CDR3 reads TGTGCTAGCATGGCCGGGGGGGCCAACGTCCTGACTTTC.

The gene calls are TRBV27 and TRBJ2-3, with D possibly TRBD1 on 5 matching bases. The CDR3 length is 14 residues. Germline values: CDR1 MNHEY, CDR2 SMNVEV (reference sequence). Trimming cost V 2 bases and J 2 bases, with 8 bases left between them. In nucleotides, the CDR3 is TGTGCCAGCAGTTTAAGGGGATTCACAGATACGCAGTATTTT. Protein sequence: CASSLRGFTDTQYF.

The rearrangement links TRBV15 to TRBJ2-5, with 9 bases matching TRBD1. The CDR3 has 15 residues. CDR1 LNHNV and CDR2 YYDKDF come from the germline V gene (reference sequence). After removal of 3 bases from V and 4 bases from J, the junction contained 6 bases not matched to a gene. The DNA of the CDR3 is TGTGCCACCAGCAGGAGACAGGGGGTTGCAGAGACCCAGTACTTC. Its protein is CATSRRQGVAETQYF.

The gene calls are TRBV7-2 and TRBJ2-3; D is unresolved. Germline V gene sequence: CDR1 SGHTA, CDR2 FQGNSA. V gave up 2 bases and J gave up 8 bases, with 8 bases separating them. This CDR3 region has 12 residues. CDR3 region: CASSLPTPTQYF. In DNA, the CDR3 is TGTGCCAGCAGCTTACCTACCCCTACGCAGTATTTT.

This sequence joins TRBV30 and TRBJ1-1; TRBD1 matches at 11 bases. Per the germline V gene, CDR1 is GTSNPN and CDR2 is SVGIG (reference sequence). The ends lost 0 bases at V and 5 bases at J; junction bases unmatched: 5. CDR3 length equals 15 residues. This CDR3 reads CAWSVRGTGGTEAFF. The CDR3 DNA is TGTGCCTGGAGTGTACGGGGGACAGGGGGGACTGAAGCTTTCTTT.

This clone was observed a few times. The CDR3 DNA reads as TGTGCCAGCAGCCCTACTTTCCTGAACTACGAGCAGTACTTC. Amino acid sequence: CASSPTFLNYEQYF. This chain joins TRBV7-8 and TRBJ2-7; D unclear. Per the germline V gene, CDR1 is SGHVS and CDR2 is FQNEAQ. There are 14 residues in the CDR3. The V end lost 5 bases, the J end lost 3 bases, and 14 bases lay between the germline ends. Full variable domain (remainder filled in from reference TRBV7-8 and TRBJ2-7): GAGVSQSPRYKVAKRGQDVALRCDPISGHVSLFWYQQALGQGPEFLTYFQNEAQLDKSGLPSDRFFAERPEGSVSTLKIQRTQQEDSAVYLCASSPTFLNYEQYFGPGTRLTVT.

The chain links TRBV2 to TRBJ1-4; the match to TRBD1 covers 7 bases. Germline V gene lookup returns CDR1 SNHLY and CDR2 FYNNEI. V lost 4 bases to trimming and J lost 3 bases; unmatched junction nucleotides: 5. This CDR3 comprises 15 residues. CDR3 sequence (DNA): TGTGCCAGCAGTGTTGAGGGACAGCCTAATGAAAAACTGTTTTTT. It encodes CASSVEGQPNEKLFF.

The V call is TRBV29-1, the J call TRBJ2-7; 10 nucleotides agree with TRBD1. Per the germline V gene, CDR1 is SQVTM and CDR2 is ANQGSEA. CDR3 size: 17 residues. V lost 7 bases to trimming and J lost 5 bases; unmatched junction nucleotides: 20. The CDR3 DNA reads TGCAGCGCCTCACCCCGACAGGGGGCAGGGTCTCGGGACGAGCAGTACTTC. Translation gives CSASPRQGAGSRDEQYF.

This chain joins TRBV6-6 and TRBJ2-5, with TRBD2 matching 12 bases. Trimming cost V 8 bases and J 2 bases; bases outside gene matches: 3. The CDR3 sequence is 14 residues long. Germline loops: CDR1 MNHNY, CDR2 SVGAGI (reference sequence). The CDR3 nucleotides are TGTGCCAGCCAACTAGCGGGGGGACAAGAGACCCAGTACTTC. This gives the protein CASQLAGGQETQYF.

The CDR3: CASSPRTSGPLQETQYF. CDR3 coding DNA: TGTGCCAGCAGCCCCAGGACTAGCGGGCCACTTCAAGAGACCCAGTACTTC. The chain recombines TRBV7-9 with TRBJ2-5, with 11 positions matching TRBD2. Germline lookup yields CDR1 SEHNR and CDR2 FQNEAQ (reference sequence). J lost 2 bases, V lost 5 bases, and 10 bases had no gene match. The CDR3 totals 17 residues.

This clone was counted a few times. The V and J genes are TRBV7-6 and TRBJ2-1; 14 nucleotides line up with TRBD2. CDR3 length equals 15 residues. CDR1 is SGHVS and CDR2 is FNYEAQ in the germline V gene. V lost 5 bases, J lost 8 bases, and 5 bases stayed unmatched. CDR3 nucleotides: TGTGCCAGCAGCCCGACTAGCGGGGGGGCCGATGAGCAGTTCTTC. Its translation: CASSPTSGGADEQFF.